Listed here are 15 T cell receptor beta chains from one sample, sequenced in a study of shared clonotypes between healthy human individuals. TCRdb's copy holds only in-frame clones and misses some; the assay was immunoSEQ multiplex PCR. The sample records 2 million to 3 million clones, over 85% being singletons. The sample was naive CD4+ T cells from PBMCs. Subset here: CD45RA+ positively selected. The origin of the receptors is a young man in good health. Some clones in this sample may be carry-over from other donors' samples.

CDR3 nucleotides: TGCGCCAGCAGCTTGCCAGGGCCTAGCGGCCCTAATGAGCAGTTCTTC. Translation: CASSLPGPSGPNEQFF. V is TRBV5-1 and J is TRBJ2-1; 7 bases line up with TRBD2. This CDR3 has 16 amino acids. Losses at the gene ends were 1 base for V and 7 bases for J; bases not matched to a gene: 11. The germline gives CDR1 SGHRS, CDR2 YFSETQ.

The chain joins TRBV18 to TRBJ1-2; 7 bases map to TRBD1. CDR1 is KGHSH, CDR2 LQKENI, per germline. Trimming took 6 bases from V and 6 from J; bases not matched to a gene: 4. CDR3 length: 12 residues. The CDR3 nucleotides read TGTGCCAGCTCCCTCGGACAGGATGGCTACACCTTC. It codes for CASSLGQDGYTF.

V and J are TRBV12-1 and TRBJ1-1. TRBV12-1 is assigned pseudogene status. The CDR3 extends over 13 amino acids. The CDR3 is CASSFRGGTEAFF. The CDR3 coding sequence is TGTGCCAGCAGCTTCAGGGGGGGGACTGAAGCTTTCTTT.

The CDR3 protein is CASSMELAGSGELFF. CDR3 in DNA: TGTGCCAGTAGTATGGAGTTAGCGGGATCCGGGGAGCTGTTTTTT. The rearrangement joins TRBV19 to TRBJ2-2, with 8 nucleotides matching TRBD2. Germline loops: CDR1 LNHDA, CDR2 SQIVND (reference sequence). The V and J ends lost 3 bases and 6 bases, in that order; junction bases with no gene match: 6. This CDR3 spans 15 amino acids.

The DNA for the CDR3 is TGTGCCAGCATGCCGGGACTAGCGGGAGTCGAGCAGTACTTC. Translating gives CASMPGLAGVEQYF. This sequence joins TRBV6-5 and TRBJ2-7; 14 positions agree with TRBD2. This CDR3 has 14 amino acids. After removal of 7 bases from V and 6 bases from J, the junction contained 5 bases not matched to a gene. Germline lookup yields CDR1 MNHEY and CDR2 SVGAGI.

For this clone: The germline gene is not matched at one end of the junction; a read error may be the cause. V usage is TRBV9 and J usage is TRBJ2-7, with D perhaps assigned TRBD1 or TRBD2 (7 bases each). Germline CDR1 reads SGDLS; CDR2 reads YYNGEE. There are 15 residues in the CDR3. The CDR3, as DNA: TGTGCCAGCAGCGTTACAACAGGGGAGGGATACGTGCAGTACTTC. This sequence encodes CASSVTTGEGYVQYF.

The chain is built from TRBV28 and TRBJ1-2; D might be TRBD1 (6 bases). CDR1 is MDHEN and CDR2 is SYDVKM in the germline V gene. The CDR3 is 13 amino acids. The V end was cut by 8 bases, the J end by 4 bases, with 14 bases between. The CDR3 sequence is CASASGATYGYTF. As DNA, the CDR3 is TGTGCCAGCGCGTCAGGGGCGACCTATGGCTACACCTTC.

The rearrangement uses TRBV12-1 and TRBJ2-2. TRBV12-1 is a recognized pseudogene. The CDR3 is made up of 17 amino acids. CDR3 coding DNA: TGTGCCAGCAGCTTTCATCGTAAATCGAAGGGCACCGGGGAGCTGTTTTTT. Translating gives CASSFHRKSKGTGELFF.

The chain links TRBV15 to TRBJ2-1; TRBD2 matches 13 bases. Per germline, CDR1 LNHNV and CDR2 YYDKDF (reference sequence). J was trimmed by 9 bases and V by 1 base; bases with no gene match: 6. The CDR3 extends over 16 amino acids. CDR3 in DNA: TGTGCCACCAGCAGAGGGGGGACTAGCGGGGCTGGTGAGCAGTTCTTC. Its translation: CATSRGGTSGAGEQFF.

The chain uses TRBV5-1 and TRBJ2-5, with D maybe TRBD1 (5 bases). The CDR3 consists of 14 residues. The germline gives CDR1 SGHRS, CDR2 YFSETQ. Trimming removed 4 bases from V and 10 bases from J, with 20 bases in between. The CDR3 protein is CASSVAGQGEGQYF. CDR3 nucleotide sequence: TGCGCCAGCAGCGTTGCCGGGCAGGGCGAAGGCCAGTACTTC.

With respect to this clone: A much larger clone lies a single base off, so this may be a read error. The sample holds other DNA sequences that translate to the same CDR3. V and J are TRBV5-1 and TRBJ2-5; D unclear. Trimming cost V 1 base and J 5 bases, with 6 bases left between them. CDR1 is SGHRS and CDR2 is YFSETQ in the germline V gene. The CDR3 length is 12 residues. The CDR3 loop is CASSLPGETQYF. In DNA form, the CDR3 reads TGCGCCAGCAGCTTGCCCGGGGAGACCCAGTACTTC.

This clone was detected only once. The V and J genes are TRBV5-1 and TRBJ2-5; D perhaps matches TRBD2 (5 bases). The ends were cut back, 2 bases at V and 7 bases at J, with 9 bases in the middle. The CDR3 is made up of 12 amino acids. Looked up from germline, CDR1 is SGHRS and CDR2 is YFSETQ. The CDR3 region is CASSLNEGTQYF. CDR3 nucleotide sequence: TGCGCCAGCAGCTTAAATGAGGGGACCCAGTACTTC.

As concerns this clone: This same CDR3 is encoded by further DNA sequences in the sample. This sequence joins TRBV9 and TRBJ1-5; a weak D match, TRBD1 (5 bases). CDR1 SGDLS and CDR2 YYNGEE come from the germline V gene. This CDR3 is 13 amino acids long. Trimming removed 0 bases from V and 7 bases from J, with 8 bases in between. CDR3 protein: CASSVGDRQPQHF. The CDR3 nucleotides read TGTGCCAGCAGCGTAGGGGACCGGCAGCCCCAGCATTTT.

The J gene is TRBJ2-1, the V gene TRBV5-1; 9 bases align to TRBD2. Germline values: CDR1 SGHRS, CDR2 YFSETQ. The CDR3 has 15 amino acids. V lost 8 bases, J lost 7 bases, and 13 bases stayed unmatched. The CDR3 reads CASTPWASGINEQFF. The DNA of the CDR3 is TGCGCCAGTACTCCCTGGGCTAGCGGGATAAATGAGCAGTTCTTC.

The chain recombines TRBV5-4 with TRBJ1-2; perhaps TRBD1 as D (5 bases). Germline V gene lookup returns CDR1 SGHNT and CDR2 YYREEE (reference sequence). This CDR3 has 13 residues. The ends were cut back, 5 bases at V and 1 base at J, with 9 bases in the middle. In DNA form, the CDR3 reads TGTGCCAGCAGAGACAGCTTTAACTATGGCTACACCTTC. This codes for CASRDSFNYGYTF.